These 17 T cell receptor beta chains came from one sample sequenced in a study of beta chain features in type 1 diabetes. cDNA synthesis used the whole RNA isolate, giving expressed TCRB sequences. Profiling relied on immunoSEQ multiplex PCR, and the TCRdb table lists in-frame clones only, not all of them. The sample carries roughly 140,000 clones, less than 8.5% recorded once. The specimen was central memory CD4+ T cells from blood. The receptors come from a young woman in good health.

This clone was detected ten times or more. The chain has TRBV18 and TRBJ1-3; unclear D gene. Germline V CDR1 and CDR2: KGHSH, LQKENI. Trimming removed 2 bases from V and 0 bases from J, with 8 bases in between. The CDR3 totals 15 residues. The chain's CDR3 is CASSPTSSSGNTIYF. The CDR3 bases are TGTGCCAGCTCACCAACCTCGAGCTCTGGAAACACCATATATTTT. Supplemented by reference TRBV18 and TRBJ1-3, the full variable domain reads NAGVMQNPRHLVRRRGQEARLRCSPMKGHSHVYWYRQLPEEGLKFMVYLQKENIIDESGMPKERFSAEFPKEGPSILRIQQVVRGDSAAYFCASSPTSSSGNTIYFGEGSWLTVV.

This clone was recorded a few times. The chain employs TRBV19 and TRBJ2-7; a possible D gene is TRBD2 (6 bases). The V gene lost 9 bases and the J gene lost 2 bases, with 11 bases spanning the gap. The germline V gene encodes CDR1 LNHDA and CDR2 SQIVND (reference sequence). This CDR3 spans 12 amino acids. This CDR3 is CARRDLTYEQYF. CDR3 bases: TGTGCCAGGCGGGACCTTACCTACGAGCAGTACTTC.

This clone was seen at least ten times. The chain couples TRBV11-3 to TRBJ2-2; 9 bases align to TRBD2. This CDR3 comprises 15 residues. V was pared by 6 bases and J by 6 bases, with 8 bases of the junction left unmatched. The germline V gene has CDR1 SGHNT and CDR2 YENEEA. The CDR3 nucleotides read TGTGCCAGCAGTTTTTTAGCGGGAGCTTCCGGGGAGCTGTTTTTT. Translating it yields CASSFLAGASGELFF.

A few counts support this clone. The chain employs TRBV4-2 and TRBJ2-7; TRBD2 matches 8 bases. CDR3 size: 16 residues. The germline V gene has CDR1 LGHNA and CDR2 YNFKEQ. The V segment lost 0 bases and the J segment 1 base; nucleotides outside the gene matches: 5. The CDR3 region has the DNA TGTGCCAGCAGCCAAGATCTAGCTAGCGGGTCCTACGAGCAGTACTTC. It encodes CASSQDLASGSYEQYF.

V gene TRBV7-2 combines with J gene TRBJ2-1; D gene uncertain. The CDR3 is 12 residues long. The V and J ends lost 5 bases and 10 bases respectively, with 12 bases between them. Germline V gene data show CDR1 as SGHTA and CDR2 as FQGNSA. CDR3 residues: CASSTTASEQFF. The CDR3 DNA follows: TGTGCCAGCAGCACTACGGCTTCCGAGCAGTTCTTC.

J is TRBJ2-1 and V is TRBV7-2, with 7 bases matching TRBD2. Germline V gene sequence: CDR1 SGHTA, CDR2 FQGNSA. CDR3 length: 13 amino acids. V shed 5 bases, J shed 7 bases, and the junction held 5 bases outside the gene matches. In nucleotides, the CDR3 is TGTGCCAGCAGCCGCGAGCGGGAAAATGAGCAGTTCTTC. Protein: CASSRERENEQFF.

The CDR3 sequence is CASSLGQGVSGYTF. The CDR3 nucleotides read TGTGCCAGCAGCTTAGGACAGGGGGTTTCTGGCTACACCTTC. The genes are TRBV7-9 and TRBJ1-2, with 9 nucleotides matching TRBD1. V was clipped by 1 base and J by 7 bases; unmatched bases: 4. Germline V lookup: CDR1 SEHNR, CDR2 FQNEAQ (reference sequence). The CDR3 covers 14 residues.

This chain joins TRBV28 and TRBJ2-4; D remains unclear. This CDR3 is built from 15 residues. Germline CDR1 is MDHEN and CDR2 is SYDVKM. V was cut by 4 bases and J by 0 bases, with 10 bases left in between. CDR3 in amino acids: CASSSPSRAKNIQYF. The CDR3 nucleotides read TGTGCCAGCAGTTCCCCCTCTCGAGCCAAAAACATTCAGTACTTC. Combining the CDR3 with reference TRBV28 and TRBJ2-4 gives the whole variable domain DVKVTQSSRYLVKRTGEKVFLECVQDMDHENMFWYRQDPGLGLRLIYFSYDVKMKEKGDIPEGYSVSREKKERFSLILESASTNQTSMYLCASSSPSRAKNIQYFGAGTRLSVL.

This clone was detected a few times. The V gene is TRBV7-9, the J gene TRBJ2-2; 7 bases are shared with TRBD2. The germline V gene has CDR1 SEHNR and CDR2 FQNEAQ (reference sequence). This CDR3 is built from 15 residues. The junction had 4 bases not matched to a gene; V was cut back by 5 bases and J by 1 base. CDR3 in DNA: TGTGCCAGCAGCCAAGCTAGCGGGAACACCGGGGAGCTGTTTTTT. As protein: CASSQASGNTGELFF.

The chain employs TRBV7-9 and TRBJ1-5, with 9 bases identical to TRBD1. V lost 4 bases to trimming and J lost 4 bases; unmatched junction nucleotides: 2. Looked up from germline, CDR1 is SEHNR and CDR2 is FQNEAQ (reference sequence). The CDR3 covers 14 residues. CDR3 coding DNA: TGTGCCAGCAGCTCGGGACAGGGTAATCAGCCCCAGCATTTT. Protein sequence: CASSSGQGNQPQHF.

Only a few counts were recorded for this clone. The chain uses TRBV6-5 and TRBJ2-1; 8 positions agree with TRBD1. The germline V gene has CDR1 MNHEY and CDR2 SVGAGI. The junction had 11 bases not matched to a gene; V was cut back by 5 bases and J by 8 bases. The CDR3 totals 15 residues. The CDR3 protein is CASSIRDRPLDEQFF. The DNA for the CDR3 is TGTGCCAGCAGTATCCGGGACAGGCCTCTCGATGAGCAGTTCTTC.

This clone was seen a few times. The CDR3 protein is CAWTLSALEQYF. CDR3 DNA: TGTGCCTGGACCCTTAGTGCCCTGGAGCAGTACTTC. V usage is TRBV30 and J usage is TRBJ2-7, with D uncertain. The ends were cut back, 4 bases at V and 7 bases at J, with 14 bases in the middle. Germline V lookup: CDR1 GTSNPN, CDR2 SVGIG (reference sequence). This CDR3 comprises 12 residues.

The V gene is TRBV4-3, the J gene TRBJ2-3; 9 nucleotides agree with TRBD2. V lost 6 bases and J lost 3; bases outside the gene matches: 10. Germline V gene sequence: CDR1 LGHNA, CDR2 YSLEER. The CDR3 contains 16 residues. Written as DNA, the CDR3 is TGCGCCAGCAGTTCCGGGACTAGCCTTCGTACAGATACGCAGTATTTT. It yields the protein CASSSGTSLRTDTQYF.

The J gene is TRBJ2-2, the V gene TRBV7-2, with a weak D call TRBD2 (6 bases). CDR3 length: 15 residues. V gave up 5 bases and J gave up 7 bases, with 17 bases separating them. Per germline, CDR1 SGHTA and CDR2 FQGNSA. CDR3 in amino acids: CASSPESGGSGELFF. In DNA, the CDR3 is TGTGCCAGCAGCCCTGAGTCTGGGGGGAGCGGGGAGCTGTTTTTT. Full variable domain (rest looked up from reference TRBV7-2 and TRBJ2-2): GAGVSQSPSNKVTEKGKDVELRCDPISGHTALYWYRQSLGQGLEFLIYFQGNSAPDKSGLPSDRFSAERTGGSVSTLTIQRTQQEDSAVYLCASSPESGGSGELFFGEGSRLTVL.

The genes are TRBV6-1 and TRBJ1-2, with a tentative D call TRBD1 (6 bases). Trimming removed 7 bases from V and 2 bases from J, with 11 bases in between. Looked up from germline, CDR1 is MNHNS and CDR2 is SASEGT. The CDR3 is 13 amino acids. The CDR3 DNA reads TGTGCCAGCAAAAGGGGGACCAACTATGGCTACACCTTC. Translation: CASKRGTNYGYTF.

The chain uses TRBV5-1 and TRBJ2-5, with 11 bases aligning to TRBD1. The germline gives CDR1 SGHRS, CDR2 YFSETQ. Trimming at V came to 4 bases and at J to 5 bases, leaving 7 bases not matched to a gene. The CDR3 length is 15 residues. This CDR3 reads CASSKGQGVGETQYF. The CDR3 bases are TGCGCCAGCAGCAAGGGACAGGGGGTAGGGGAGACCCAGTACTTC.

This chain connects TRBV6-5 to TRBJ1-2; TRBD1 is a possible D gene (5 bases). V dropped 6 bases and J dropped 2 bases, with 13 bases sitting between them. CDR1 is MNHEY and CDR2 is SVGAGI in the germline V gene. The CDR3 extends over 14 amino acids. The CDR3 sequence is CASSAWTPNYGYTF. The CDR3 region has the DNA TGTGCCAGCAGCGCGTGGACACCCAACTATGGCTACACCTTC.